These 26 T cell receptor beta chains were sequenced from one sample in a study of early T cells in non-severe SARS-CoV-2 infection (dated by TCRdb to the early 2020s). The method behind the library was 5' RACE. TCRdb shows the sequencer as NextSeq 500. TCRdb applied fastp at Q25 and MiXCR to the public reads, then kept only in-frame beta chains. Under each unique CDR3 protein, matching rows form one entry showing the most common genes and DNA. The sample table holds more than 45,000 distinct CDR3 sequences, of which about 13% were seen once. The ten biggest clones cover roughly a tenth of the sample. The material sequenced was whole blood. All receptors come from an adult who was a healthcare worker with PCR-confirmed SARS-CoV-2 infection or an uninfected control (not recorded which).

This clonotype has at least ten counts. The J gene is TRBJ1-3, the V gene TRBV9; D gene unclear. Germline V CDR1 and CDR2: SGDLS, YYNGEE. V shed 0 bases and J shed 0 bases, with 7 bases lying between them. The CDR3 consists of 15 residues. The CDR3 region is CASSVGVDSGNTIYF. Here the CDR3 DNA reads TGTGCCAGCAGCGTAGGAGTGGACTCTGGAAACACCATATATTTT.

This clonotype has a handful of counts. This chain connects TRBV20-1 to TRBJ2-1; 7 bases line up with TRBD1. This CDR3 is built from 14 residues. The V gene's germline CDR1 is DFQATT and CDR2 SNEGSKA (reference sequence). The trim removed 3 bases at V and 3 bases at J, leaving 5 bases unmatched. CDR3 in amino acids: CSASPGTVYNEQFF. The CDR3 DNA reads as TGCAGTGCTAGCCCCGGGACAGTCTACAATGAGCAGTTCTTC.

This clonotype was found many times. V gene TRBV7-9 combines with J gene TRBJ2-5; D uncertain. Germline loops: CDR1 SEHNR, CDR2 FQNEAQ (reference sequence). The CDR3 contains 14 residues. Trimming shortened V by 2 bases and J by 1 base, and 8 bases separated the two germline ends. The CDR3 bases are TGTGCCAGCAGCTTAAACACACCCCAAGAGACCCAGTACTTC. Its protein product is CASSLNTPQETQYF.

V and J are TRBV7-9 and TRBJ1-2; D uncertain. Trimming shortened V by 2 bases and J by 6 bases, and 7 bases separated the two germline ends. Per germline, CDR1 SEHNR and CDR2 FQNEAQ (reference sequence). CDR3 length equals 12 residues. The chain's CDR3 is CASSLHANGYTF. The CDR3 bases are TGTGCCAGCAGCTTACACGCCAATGGCTACACCTTC. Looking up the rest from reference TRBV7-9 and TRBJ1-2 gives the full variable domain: DTGVSQNPRHKITKRGQNVTFRCDPISEHNRLYWYRQTLGQGPEFLTYFQNEAQLEKSRLLSDRFSAERPKGSFSTLEIQRTEQGDSAMYLCASSLHANGYTFGSGTRLTVV.

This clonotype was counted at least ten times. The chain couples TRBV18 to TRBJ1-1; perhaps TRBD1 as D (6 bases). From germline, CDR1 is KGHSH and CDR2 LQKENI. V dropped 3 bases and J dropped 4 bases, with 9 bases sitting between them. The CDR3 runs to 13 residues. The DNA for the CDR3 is TGTGCCAGCTCACCCGGGGGCAGCACTGAAGCTTTCTTT. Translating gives CASSPGGSTEAFF.

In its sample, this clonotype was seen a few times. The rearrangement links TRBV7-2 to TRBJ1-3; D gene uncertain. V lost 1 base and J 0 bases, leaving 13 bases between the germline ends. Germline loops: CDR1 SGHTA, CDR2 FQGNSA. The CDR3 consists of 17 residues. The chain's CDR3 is CASSLEERPSSGNTIYF. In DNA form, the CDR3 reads TGTGCCAGCAGCTTAGAAGAAAGACCCTCCTCTGGAAACACCATATATTTT.

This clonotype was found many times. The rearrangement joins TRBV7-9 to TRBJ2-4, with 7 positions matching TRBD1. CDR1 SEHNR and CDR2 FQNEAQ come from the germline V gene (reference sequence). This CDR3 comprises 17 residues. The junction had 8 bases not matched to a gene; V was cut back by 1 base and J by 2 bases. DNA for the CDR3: TGTGCCAGCAGCTTAGAGGAAGGGGGCGCTTCCAAAAACATTCAGTACTTC. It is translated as CASSLEEGGASKNIQYF.

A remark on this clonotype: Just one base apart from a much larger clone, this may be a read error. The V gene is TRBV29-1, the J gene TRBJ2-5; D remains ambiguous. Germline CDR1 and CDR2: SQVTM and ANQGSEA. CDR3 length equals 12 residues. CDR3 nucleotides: TGCAGCGTTGATTCGGTAGTAGAGACCCGGTACTTC. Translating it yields CSVDSVVETRYF.

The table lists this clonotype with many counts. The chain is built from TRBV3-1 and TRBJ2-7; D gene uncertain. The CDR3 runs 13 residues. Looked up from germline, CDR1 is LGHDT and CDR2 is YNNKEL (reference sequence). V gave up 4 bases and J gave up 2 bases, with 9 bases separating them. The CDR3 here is CASSRRIPYEQYF. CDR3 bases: TGTGCCAGCAGCCGGCGGATTCCCTACGAGCAGTACTTC.

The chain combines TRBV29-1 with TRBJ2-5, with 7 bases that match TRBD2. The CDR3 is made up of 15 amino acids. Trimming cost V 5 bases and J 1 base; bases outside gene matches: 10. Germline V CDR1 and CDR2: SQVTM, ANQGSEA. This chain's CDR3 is CSVFRTGGSQETQYF. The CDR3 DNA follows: TGCAGCGTTTTCCGGACGGGGGGTTCCCAAGAGACCCAGTACTTC.

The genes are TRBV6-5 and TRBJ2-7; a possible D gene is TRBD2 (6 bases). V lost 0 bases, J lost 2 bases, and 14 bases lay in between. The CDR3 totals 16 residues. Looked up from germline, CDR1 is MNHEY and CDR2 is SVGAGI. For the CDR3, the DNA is TGTGCCAGCAGTTACTCGAGTACAGGACTAACCTACGAGCAGTACTTC. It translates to CASSYSSTGLTYEQYF.

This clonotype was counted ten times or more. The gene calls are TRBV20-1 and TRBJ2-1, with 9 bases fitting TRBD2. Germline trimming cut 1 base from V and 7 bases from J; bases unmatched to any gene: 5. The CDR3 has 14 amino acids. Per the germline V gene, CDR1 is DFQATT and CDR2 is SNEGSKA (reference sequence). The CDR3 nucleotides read TGCAGTGCTAGAGGGGGACTAGCTGTGAATGAGCAGTTCTTC. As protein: CSARGGLAVNEQFF.

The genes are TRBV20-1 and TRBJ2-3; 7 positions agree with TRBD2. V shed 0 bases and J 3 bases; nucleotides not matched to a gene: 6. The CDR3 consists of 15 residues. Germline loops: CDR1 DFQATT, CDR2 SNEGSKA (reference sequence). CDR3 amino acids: CSARDWGAGTDTQYF. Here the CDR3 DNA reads TGCAGTGCTAGAGATTGGGGAGCGGGAACAGATACGCAGTATTTT.

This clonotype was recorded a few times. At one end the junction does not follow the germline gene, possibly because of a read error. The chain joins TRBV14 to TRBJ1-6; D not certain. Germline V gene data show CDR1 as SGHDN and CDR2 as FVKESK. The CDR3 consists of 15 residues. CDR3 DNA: TGTGCCAGCAGCCAAGGTTTCAGGAATAAGTCACCCCTCCACTTT. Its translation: CASSQGFRNKSPLHF.

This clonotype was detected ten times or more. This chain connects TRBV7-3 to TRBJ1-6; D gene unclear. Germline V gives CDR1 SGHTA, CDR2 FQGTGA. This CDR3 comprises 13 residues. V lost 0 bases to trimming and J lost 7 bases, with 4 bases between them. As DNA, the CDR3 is TGTGCCAGCAGCTTAACGGCAAATTCACCCCTCCACTTT. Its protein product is CASSLTANSPLHF.

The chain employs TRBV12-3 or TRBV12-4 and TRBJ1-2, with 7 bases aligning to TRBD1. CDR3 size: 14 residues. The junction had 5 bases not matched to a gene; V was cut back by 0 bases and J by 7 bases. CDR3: CASSLAGGAGGYTF. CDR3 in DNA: TGTGCCAGCAGTTTAGCAGGGGGCGCAGGTGGCTACACCTTC.

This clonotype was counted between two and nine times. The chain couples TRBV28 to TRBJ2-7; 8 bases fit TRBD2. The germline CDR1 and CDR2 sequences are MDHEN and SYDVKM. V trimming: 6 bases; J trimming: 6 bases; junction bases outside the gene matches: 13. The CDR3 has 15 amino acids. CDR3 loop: CASSEIAAGVLEQYF. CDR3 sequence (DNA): TGTGCCAGCAGCGAGATTGCAGCGGGAGTTCTCGAGCAGTACTTC. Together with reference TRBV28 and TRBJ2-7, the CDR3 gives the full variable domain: DVKVTQSSRYLVKRTGEKVFLECVQDMDHENMFWYRQDPGLGLRLIYFSYDVKMKEKGDIPEGYSVSREKKERFSLILESASTNQTSMYLCASSEIAAGVLEQYFGPGTRLTVT.

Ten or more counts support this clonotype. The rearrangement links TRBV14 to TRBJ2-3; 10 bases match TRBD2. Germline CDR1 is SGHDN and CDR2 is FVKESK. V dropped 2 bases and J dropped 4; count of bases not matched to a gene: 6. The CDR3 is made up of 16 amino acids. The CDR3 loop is CASSQWSGRAPDTQYF. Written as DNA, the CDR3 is TGTGCCAGCAGCCAATGGAGCGGGAGGGCCCCAGATACGCAGTATTTT.

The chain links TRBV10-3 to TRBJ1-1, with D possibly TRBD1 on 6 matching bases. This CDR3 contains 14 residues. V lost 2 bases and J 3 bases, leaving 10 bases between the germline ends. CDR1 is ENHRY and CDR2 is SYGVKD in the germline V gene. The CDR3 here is CAISEGGWDTEAFF. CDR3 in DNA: TGTGCCATCAGTGAGGGGGGCTGGGACACTGAAGCTTTCTTT.

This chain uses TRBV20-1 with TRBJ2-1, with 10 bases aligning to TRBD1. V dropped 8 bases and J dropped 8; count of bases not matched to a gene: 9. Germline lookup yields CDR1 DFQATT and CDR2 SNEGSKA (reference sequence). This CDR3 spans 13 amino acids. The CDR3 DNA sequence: TGCAGTTACCGGGACAGGGGCTCGGATGAGCAGTTCTTC. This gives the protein CSYRDRGSDEQFF.

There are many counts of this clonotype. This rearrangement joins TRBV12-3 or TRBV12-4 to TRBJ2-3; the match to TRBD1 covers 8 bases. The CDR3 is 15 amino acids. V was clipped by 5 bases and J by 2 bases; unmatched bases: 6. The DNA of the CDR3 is TGTGCCAGCAGTCCTCAGGGGGCGCCCACAGATACGCAGTATTTT. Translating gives CASSPQGAPTDTQYF.

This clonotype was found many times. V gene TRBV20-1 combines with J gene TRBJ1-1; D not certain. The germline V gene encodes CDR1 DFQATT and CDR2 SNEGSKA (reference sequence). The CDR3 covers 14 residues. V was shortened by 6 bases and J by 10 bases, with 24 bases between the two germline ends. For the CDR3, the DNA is TGCAGTGCCATTCCCGGGTCCCGATCCCAGAGAGCTTTCTTT. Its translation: CSAIPGSRSQRAFF.

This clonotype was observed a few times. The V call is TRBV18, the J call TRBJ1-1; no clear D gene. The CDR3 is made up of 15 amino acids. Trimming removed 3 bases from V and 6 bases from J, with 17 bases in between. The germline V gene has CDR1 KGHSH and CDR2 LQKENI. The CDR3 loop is CASSPPSEPRAEAFF. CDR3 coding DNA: TGTGCCAGCTCACCCCCATCTGAGCCGAGGGCTGAAGCTTTCTTT.

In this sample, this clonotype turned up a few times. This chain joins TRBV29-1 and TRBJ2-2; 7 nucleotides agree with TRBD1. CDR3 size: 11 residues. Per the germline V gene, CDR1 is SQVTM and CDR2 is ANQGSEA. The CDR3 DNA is TGCAGTGTACAGGGGTTCGGGGAGCTGTTTTTT. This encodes CSVQGFGELFF.

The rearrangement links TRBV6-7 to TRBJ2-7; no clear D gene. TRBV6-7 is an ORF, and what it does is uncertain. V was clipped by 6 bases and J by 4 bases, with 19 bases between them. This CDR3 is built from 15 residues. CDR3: CASSFRLGVTYEQYF. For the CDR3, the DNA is TGTGCCAGCAGCTTTCGCCTCGGCGTGACTTACGAGCAGTACTTC.

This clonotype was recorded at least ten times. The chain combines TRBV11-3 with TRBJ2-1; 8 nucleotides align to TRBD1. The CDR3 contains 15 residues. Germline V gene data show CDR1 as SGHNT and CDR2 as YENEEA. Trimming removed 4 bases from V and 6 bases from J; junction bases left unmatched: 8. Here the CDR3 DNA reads TGTGCCAGCAGCTACGACAGGGGTGCTAGCAATGAGCAGTTCTTC. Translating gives CASSYDRGASNEQFF.